The clone carrying this T cell receptor beta chain occurred many times. Its antigen remains unidentified. The sample is drawn from a study of T-cell reconstitution after alpha-beta-depleted transplantation in children. Findings and limits, study-wide: From surviving recipient T cells and thymic progenitors came the high day-60 TCRbeta diversity observed in some patients. When one year had passed after transplant, most T-cell counts and diversity came from newly produced T cells. Roughly two months post-transplant, alpha-beta T cells reportedly originated from several hundred graft clones that had expanded.

Germline V gene sequence: CDR1 LGHDT, CDR2 YNNKEL (reference sequence). V was shortened by 2 bases and J by 1 base, with 8 bases between the two germline ends. This CDR3 spans 14 amino acids. Unique molecular identifiers were incorporated when the TCRbeta library was constructed. TCRdb re-derived calls from the PCR reads in MiXCR, one entry per CDR3 protein. The repertoire has fewer than 250,000 distinct CDR3 sequences, over 15% of them found once; the top ten carry about 45%. The source material was PBMCs, mostly from graft donor cells, sampled 360 days after TCRalphabeta/CD19-depleted stem cell transplant. The source of this sequence is a male patient aged 2-15 years who had a stem cell transplant for acute lymphoblastic leukemia, so the T cells may come from the graft donor. The rearrangement joins TRBV3-1 to TRBJ1-2; TRBD1 might be the D (5 bases). The CDR3 spells CASSQSTGNYGYTF. DNA of the CDR3: TGTGCCAGCAGCCAATCTACAGGTAACTATGGCTACACCTTC.